This entry features one TCR beta chain sequence. Assay used: immunoSEQ multiplex PCR; TCRdb lists only in-frame clones, some missing. The data show roughly 69,000 clones, approximately 91% seen once. The sample comes from a study of T cell changes during pregnancy in multiple sclerosis. The CDR3 is 17 residues long. Trimming left V 2 bases short and J 7 bases short, with 21 bases between. This clonotype was obtained from a female donor with multiple sclerosis, enrolled in a pregnancy study. V usage is TRBV23-1 and J usage is TRBJ1-5, with a possible D match to TRBD1 (6 bases). TRBV23-1 is treated as an ORF (open reading frame) with a function not yet certain. The sequenced sample was peripheral blood, obtained in the third trimester of pregnancy. The CDR3 spells CASSQEKQGKGGQPQHF. In nucleotides, the CDR3 is TGCGCCAGCAGTCAAGAAAAACAGGGCAAAGGTGGGCAGCCCCAGCATTTT.